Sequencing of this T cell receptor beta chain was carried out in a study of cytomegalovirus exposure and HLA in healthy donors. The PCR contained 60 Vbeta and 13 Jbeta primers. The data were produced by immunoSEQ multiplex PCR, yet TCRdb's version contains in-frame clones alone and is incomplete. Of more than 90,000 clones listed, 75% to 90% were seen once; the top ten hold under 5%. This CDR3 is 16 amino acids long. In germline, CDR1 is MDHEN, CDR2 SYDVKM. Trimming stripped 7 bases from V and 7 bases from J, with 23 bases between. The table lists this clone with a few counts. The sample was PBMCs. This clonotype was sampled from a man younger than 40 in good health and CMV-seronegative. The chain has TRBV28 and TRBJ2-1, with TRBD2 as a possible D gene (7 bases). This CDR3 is CASTGEGRGRINEQFF. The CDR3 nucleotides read TGTGCCAGCACGGGGGAGGGCAGGGGACGCATAAATGAGCAGTTCTTC.